The T cell receptor (beta chain) described here comes from a study of blood T cell repertoires in COVID-19. Whole-study context: Spain, Italy and the United States supplied samples that represented acute and convalescent COVID-19.

Germline CDR1 is PRHDT and CDR2 is FYEKMQ (reference sequence). CDR3 length: 16 residues. The V and J ends lost 5 bases and 7 bases respectively, with 21 bases between them. The protocol was immunoSEQ multiplex PCR, while the TCRdb copy is restricted to in-frame clones and leaves out a portion. This table holds 200,000 to 250,000 clones, around four fifths found once. The chain couples TRBV13 to TRBJ1-3; D might be TRBD1 (6 bases). The source material was peripheral blood. This clonotype was sampled from a man aged 45-60 years with acute or convalescent COVID-19. The CDR3 DNA reads as TGTGCCAGCAGCGGGAGAGACACAGGGAGGGCGAACACCATATATTTT. As protein: CASSGRDTGRANTIYF.